What follows describes a single T cell receptor beta chain. The antigen this receptor binds is unknown. Per-nucleotide qualities are absent, and no much larger clonotype sits a single base away. Separate from the approximately 700-subject first cohort, the validation cohort of some 130 subjects was the group to which the donors belonged. The data derive from a study of cytomegalovirus exposure and HLA in healthy donors (dated by TCRdb to about 2017). About the full investigation: A later analysis indicated that the 120 validation repertoires were generated on the platform also employed for the approximately 690 repertoires of the first cohort. The aim of the study was to test whether cataloging public T cell receptors could identify signatures of past pathogen exposure. A separate validation cohort of roughly 130 different subjects was used in addition to the roughly 720-subject first cohort. To predict cytomegalovirus infection status, the study brought together high-throughput TCR immunosequencing, statistical association of individual TCRs with disease status, and machine learning.

Preparation of the library involved the immunoSEQ multiplex PCR assay. Per the original workflow: To diagnose cytomegalovirus status from the catalog of TCR beta chain sequences, a statistical classification framework was built. As stored in TCRdb, this immuneACCESS dataset retains in-frame rearrangements with V and J assigned. A fraction of the clones does not appear; measured against another copy, unresolved V genes explain less than half of the discrepancy, and the remainder lacks a known reason. The V and J calls and clone size come from that table; D and trimming were worked out from the DNA. A total of fewer than 250,000 clones appear in this sample, approximately 87% of them only once. The ten largest clones take up 5.5% to 7% of the sample. General study outcomes and caveats: The study listed around 160 TCR beta chains as associated with cytomegalovirus. Of the cluster scores, 85% to 95% were above 0 in a later analysis, which found that TCRs clustered in the first cohort also tended to co-occur in the 120 validation repertoires. While some public TCRs were present in many individuals, most TCR sequences turned up only very rarely across donors. Three of the identified cytomegalovirus-associated TCR beta chains were confirmed in vitro to be specific for cytomegalovirus antigens. The validation cohort had no HLA typing available for a later analysis, so co-occurrence within that cohort was assessed over all 130 or so repertoires. Cytomegalovirus status was reported to be diagnosed by the classifier with high specificity and sensitivity in both the original and validation cohorts. It was suggested by the authors that the approach could potentially be generalized to other disease states and immunological phenotypes.

The CDR3 measures 16 amino acids from cysteine to phenylalanine. The kept DNA is CDR3 alone, 48 bases in frame from the first base. V has 5 bases trimmed and J has 1 base trimmed; junction bases matching no gene number 6. CDR1 and CDR2 (GTSNPN, SVGIG) derive from the germline V gene (reference sequence). In this chain, TRBV30 is recombined with TRBJ2-2, with 11 bases aligning to TRBD2. Material: PBMCs. This sequence originates from a woman between 18 and 30 years old in good health and CMV-seronegative. The DNA sequence is TGTGCCTGGGCAAGACTAGCGGGACAGAACACCGGGGAGCTGTTTTTT. Translated, it reads CAWARLAGQNTGELFF.